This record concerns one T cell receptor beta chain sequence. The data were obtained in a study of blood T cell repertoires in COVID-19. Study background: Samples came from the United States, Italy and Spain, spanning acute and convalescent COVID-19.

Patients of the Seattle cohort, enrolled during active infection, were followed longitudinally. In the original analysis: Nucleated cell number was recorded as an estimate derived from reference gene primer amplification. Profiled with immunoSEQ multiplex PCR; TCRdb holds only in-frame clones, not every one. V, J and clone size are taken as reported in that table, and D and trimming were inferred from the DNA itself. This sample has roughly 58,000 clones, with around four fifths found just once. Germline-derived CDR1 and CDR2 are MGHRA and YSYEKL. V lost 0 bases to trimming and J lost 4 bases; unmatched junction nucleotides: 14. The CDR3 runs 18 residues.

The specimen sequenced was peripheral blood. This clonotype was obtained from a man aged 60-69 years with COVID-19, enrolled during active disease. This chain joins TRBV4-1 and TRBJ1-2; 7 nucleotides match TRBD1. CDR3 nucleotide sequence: TGCGCCAGCAGCCAAGATAGCTCTTCCGGACAGGCATCCTATGGCTACACCTTC. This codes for CASSQDSSSGQASYGYTF.